The 18 T cell receptor beta chains given below trace back to one sample, sequenced in a study of blood T cell repertoires in COVID-19 (dated by TCRdb to the early 2020s). Library prep was done by the immunoSEQ multiplex PCR assay. TCRdb re-hosts the immuneACCESS table, in-frame sequences only. Its copies lack some clones; in the studies checked, an unresolved V gene accounts for under half of them, and the cause for the rest is not known. The sample yields roughly 48,000 clones; 77% were counted once. 15% to 20% of the sample rests with the top ten. The specimen sequenced was peripheral blood. The receptors stem from a human donor with active or convalescent COVID-19. The donor label of this sample is uncertain.

The chain uses TRBV29-1 and TRBJ2-1; 8 nucleotides agree with TRBD2. Trimming removed 4 bases from V and 8 bases from J; junction bases left unmatched: 19. CDR3 length equals 17 residues. The germline gives CDR1 SQVTM, CDR2 ANQGSEA. This chain's CDR3 is CSVVLREGPRPSDEQFF. The CDR3 region has the DNA TGCAGCGTTGTACTACGGGAGGGCCCTCGCCCGAGCGATGAGCAGTTCTTC.

This clone was seen once. The chain couples TRBV6-2 or TRBV6-3 to TRBJ2-1, with 10 bases aligning to TRBD2. V dropped 0 bases and J dropped 8; count of bases not matched to a gene: 13. Looked up from germline, CDR1 is MNHEY and CDR2 is SVGEGT. The CDR3 extends over 18 amino acids. CDR3 in amino acids: CASSYSIASSGRLDEQFF. Here the CDR3 DNA reads TGTGCCAGCAGTTACTCGATCGCGAGTAGCGGGAGGTTGGATGAGCAGTTCTTC.

This chain links TRBV2 with TRBJ1-5, with D possibly being TRBD1 (5 bases). The germline V gene has CDR1 SNHLY and CDR2 FYNNEI. The CDR3 extends over 14 amino acids. Trimming stripped 4 bases from V and 0 bases from J, with 7 bases between. CDR3 sequence (DNA): TGTGCCAGCAGTGGACAGAATAGCAATCAGCCCCAGCATTTT. Translated: CASSGQNSNQPQHF.

The genes are TRBV28 and TRBJ2-7; 9 bases match TRBD2. CDR3 length equals 15 residues. In germline, CDR1 is MDHEN, CDR2 SYDVKM. Unmatched junction bases numbered 8, after V lost 6 bases and J lost 2 bases. CDR3 residues: CASSPLAGGTYEQYF. The CDR3 DNA follows: TGTGCCAGCAGCCCTCTTGCGGGAGGGACCTACGAGCAGTACTTC.

This chain uses TRBV7-8 with TRBJ2-1, with 10 bases fitting TRBD2. The CDR3 runs to 17 residues. Germline V CDR1 and CDR2: SGHVS, FQNEAQ. V lost 2 bases, J lost 4 bases, and 8 bases stayed unmatched. The CDR3 sequence is CASSLIPGLATYNEQFF. DNA of the CDR3: TGTGCCAGCAGCTTAATCCCGGGACTAGCGACGTACAATGAGCAGTTCTTC.

V gene TRBV28 combines with J gene TRBJ2-3; 9 bases line up with TRBD2. The CDR3 contains 16 residues. Germline-derived CDR1 and CDR2 are MDHEN and SYDVKM. With V trimmed by 5 bases and J by 1 base, 7 bases remained unmatched. The CDR3 nucleotides are TGTGCCAGCAGTGCAGGGACTAGCAAGGGCACAGATACGCAGTATTTT. Its protein is CASSAGTSKGTDTQYF. The full variable domain, completed using reference TRBV28 and TRBJ2-3, is DVKVTQSSRYLVKRTGEKVFLECVQDMDHENMFWYRQDPGLGLRLIYFSYDVKMKEKGDIPEGYSVSREKKERFSLILESASTNQTSMYLCASSAGTSKGTDTQYFGPGTRLTVL.

As regards this clone: The junction differs from germline at one of its ends, possibly a read error. CDR3 sequence: CASAKGAAYDYTF. CDR3 nucleotides: TGTGCCAGCGCCAAAGGGGCCGCTTATGACTACACCTTC. The V call is TRBV3-1 (or the pseudogene TRBV3-2), the J call TRBJ1-2, with a possible D match to TRBD1 (5 bases). In germline, CDR1 is LGHDT, CDR2 YNNKEL (reference sequence). The length of the CDR3 is 13 residues.

This clone came up once. The chain carries TRBV11-1 and TRBJ2-2, with D unclear. Germline CDR1 and CDR2: SGHAT and FQDESV (reference sequence). The CDR3 extends over 14 amino acids. Between the trimmed V and J ends, which lost 3 bases and 5 bases, there was a span of 10 bases. The DNA for the CDR3 is TGTGCCAGCAGCTTCGGCTCGACTACCGGGGAGCTGTTTTTT. It codes for CASSFGSTTGELFF.

This clone has a single count. This sequence joins TRBV6-5 and TRBJ2-5; D is unclear. This CDR3 is built from 14 residues. Trimming left V 2 bases short and J 7 bases short, with 14 bases between. Germline V gene lookup returns CDR1 MNHEY and CDR2 SVGAGI. The DNA of the CDR3 is TGTGCCAGCAGTTACACGAGTACCCCAGGGACCCAGTACTTC. This encodes CASSYTSTPGTQYF.

The rearrangement links TRBV10-3 to TRBJ2-3; 8 bases agree with TRBD1. Germline-derived CDR1 and CDR2 are ENHRY and SYGVKD. V gave up 7 bases and J gave up 3 bases; unmatched junction bases: 6. This CDR3 has 14 amino acids. The CDR3 DNA follows: TGTGCCATCACCTTGGACAGGGTAACAGATACGCAGTATTTT. This encodes CAITLDRVTDTQYF.

This clone occurred once. The chain joins TRBV15 to TRBJ2-7; the match to TRBD2 covers 8 bases. V shed 5 bases, J shed 4 bases, and the junction held 13 bases outside the gene matches. Germline CDR1 LNHNV, CDR2 YYDKDF (reference sequence). The CDR3 consists of 16 residues. CDR3 residues: CATSGLPGLELYEQYF. Written as DNA, the CDR3 is TGTGCCACCAGCGGACTCCCGGGACTAGAACTGTACGAGCAGTACTTC. Filled out from reference TRBV15 and TRBJ2-7, the complete variable domain reads DAMVIQNPRYQVTQFGKPVTLSCSQTLNHNVMYWYQQKSSQAPKLLFHYYDKDFNNEADTPDNFQSRRPNTSFCFLDIRSPGLGDTAMYLCATSGLPGLELYEQYFGPGTRLTVT.

The chain is built from TRBV11-3 and TRBJ2-5, with TRBD1 matching over 8 bases. The CDR3 runs 13 residues. Germline V gives CDR1 SGHNT, CDR2 YENEEA. V was pared by 5 bases and J by 5 bases, with 4 bases of the junction left unmatched. CDR3 nucleotides: TGTGCCAGCAGCCTGACAGGGGTGGAGACCCAGTACTTC. As protein: CASSLTGVETQYF.

The chain has TRBV19 and TRBJ1-5; possible D gene TRBD1, 5 bases. V was trimmed by 8 bases and J by 0 bases, leaving 11 bases between them. Per the germline V gene, CDR1 is LNHDA and CDR2 is SQIVND (reference sequence). The CDR3 extends over 14 amino acids. The CDR3 here is CASEIRGSNQPQHF. The CDR3 region has the DNA TGTGCCAGTGAAATTAGGGGTAGCAATCAGCCCCAGCATTTT.

The V and J genes are TRBV19 and TRBJ2-3; D is possibly TRBD1 (7 bases). Trimming cost V 5 bases and J 6 bases, with 12 bases left between them. Germline-derived CDR1 and CDR2 are LNHDA and SQIVND (reference sequence). There are 13 residues in the CDR3. CDR3 in amino acids: CASSVQGGDTQYF. CDR3 coding DNA: TGTGCCAGTAGTGTTCAGGGGGGCGATACGCAGTATTTT.

The CDR3 protein is CASSDSTSGSNEQFF. The CDR3 region has the DNA TGTGCCAGCAGTGACTCGACTAGCGGGAGCAATGAGCAGTTCTTC. V gene TRBV6-4 combines with J gene TRBJ2-1, with 12 nucleotides matching TRBD2. CDR1 and CDR2 (germline): MRHNA, SNTAGT. Germline trimming cut 0 bases from V and 6 bases from J; bases unmatched to any gene: 0. The CDR3 sequence is 15 residues long.

This clone showed up just once. The chain carries TRBV6-5 and TRBJ2-7; 7 bases are a match to TRBD1. V shed 2 bases and J 4 bases; nucleotides not matched to a gene: 8. Germline V gives CDR1 MNHEY, CDR2 SVGAGI. This CDR3 spans 15 amino acids. CDR3 DNA sequence: TGTGCCAGCAGTTACCGAGAGACAGGGCCATACGAGCAGTACTTC. Encoded protein: CASSYRETGPYEQYF.

V usage is TRBV7-3 and J usage is TRBJ1-1; D uncertain. The V gene's germline CDR1 is SGHTA and CDR2 FQGTGA. The CDR3 is 13 residues long. V was pared by 2 bases and J by 3 bases, with 7 bases between. The CDR3 loop reads CASSLRGDTEAFF. The CDR3 nucleotides read TGTGCCAGCAGCTTACGAGGTGACACTGAAGCTTTCTTT.

J is TRBJ2-7 and V is TRBV20-1; 11 nucleotides line up with TRBD2. Germline-derived CDR1 and CDR2 are DFQATT and SNEGSKA (reference sequence). CDR3 size: 11 residues. Trimming took 5 bases from V and 11 from J; bases not matched to a gene: 5. The CDR3 is CSAPSLAGEYF. CDR3 in DNA: TGCAGTGCTCCCTCACTAGCGGGGGAGTACTTC.